This TCR beta chain is drawn from a study of OX40 agonist ivuxolimab in advanced cancers. For the study at large: The group had a mean age of roughly 56 years, ranged from roughly 20 to 80, and was around 82% male. Patients with prior anti-PD-1, anti-PD-L1 or anti-CTLA-4 therapy were eligible; 40% to 45% had some.

In this sample, this clone turned up once. An end of the junction differs from the germline gene, which may be a read error. Produced via immunoSEQ multiplex PCR; TCRdb's table is partial and in-frame only. Of 40,000 or so clones in the sample, more than 70% were seen once. Sequenced here: CD4+ or CD8+ T cells sorted from blood, sampled in a trial of the OX40 agonist ivuxolimab. The receptor's source is an adult with an advanced solid tumor such as melanoma, head and neck, liver or kidney cancer.

The DNA for the CDR3 is TGTGCCAGCAGCGAAGAGGGTAGGGGGCACTATGGCTACACCTTC. This codes for CASSEEGRGHYGYTF. The rearrangement joins TRBV2 to TRBJ1-2; 7 nucleotides match TRBD1. CDR1 SNHLY and CDR2 FYNNEI come from the germline V gene. There are 15 residues in the CDR3.